The entry below gives a single TCR beta chain sequence along with its context. A read error is possible here, since a much larger clone lies one base away. TCRdb recomputed calls from the 5' RACE reads with MiXCR, one row per CDR3 protein. The repertoire holds several thousand distinct CDR3 sequences, more than 30% seen once, with around 6.6% in the top ten. Germline CDR1 SGHTA, CDR2 FQGNSA. Trimming took off 2 bases at V and 14 bases at J, with 15 bases between the two ends. The CDR3 contains 12 residues. The chain couples TRBV7-2 to TRBJ2-5; D assignment may be TRBD1 or TRBD2 (5 bases each). This TCR was sampled from a female donor with breast cancer. Source material: tumor-infiltrating memory CD4+ T cells sorted from the breast tumor. Sample subset: memory CD4+ T cells, CD4+CD45RO+CD25-. The CDR3: CASSLRDGPRYF. The CDR3 bases are TGTGCCAGCAGCTTACGGGACGGACCTCGATACTTC.